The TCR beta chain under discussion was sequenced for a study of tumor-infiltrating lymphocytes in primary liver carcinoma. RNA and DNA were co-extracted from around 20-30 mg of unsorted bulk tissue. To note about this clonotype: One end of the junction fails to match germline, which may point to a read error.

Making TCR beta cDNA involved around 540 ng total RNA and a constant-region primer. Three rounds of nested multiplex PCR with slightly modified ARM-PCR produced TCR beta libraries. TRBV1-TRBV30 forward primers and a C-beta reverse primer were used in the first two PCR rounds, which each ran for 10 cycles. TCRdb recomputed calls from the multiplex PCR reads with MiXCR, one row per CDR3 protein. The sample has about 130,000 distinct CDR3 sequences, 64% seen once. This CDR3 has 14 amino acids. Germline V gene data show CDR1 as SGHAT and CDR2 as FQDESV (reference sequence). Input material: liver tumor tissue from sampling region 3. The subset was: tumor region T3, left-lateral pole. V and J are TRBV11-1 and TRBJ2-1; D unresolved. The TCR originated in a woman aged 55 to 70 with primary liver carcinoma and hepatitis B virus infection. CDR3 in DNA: TGTGCCAGCAGCTTGGATTTGGTCGATTTTGAGCGGTTCTTC. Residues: CASSLDLVDFERFF.